This T cell receptor (beta chain) was documented in a study of OX40 agonist ivuxolimab in advanced cancers. Looking at the study overall: Ivuxolimab was administered intravenously to patients at 0.01 to 10 mg/kg every 2 weeks.

TCRdb's table, derived via immunoSEQ multiplex PCR, lists solely in-frame clones and lacks some. The sample has 20,000 to 25,000 clones; roughly 84% are singletons. As regards this clone: What it recognizes is unknown.

Overall study findings and caveats: Both CD4+ and CD8+ T cell populations in blood had undergone clonal expansion by week 6 at 0.1 to 3.0 mg/kg. Expanded clones tended on average to be more numerous among CD8+ T cells than CD4+.

V lost 4 bases, J lost 2 bases, and 6 bases stayed unmatched. The length of the CDR3 is 15 residues. The V gene's germline CDR1 is MRHNA and CDR2 SNTAGT. The input for sequencing was CD4+ or CD8+ T cells sorted from blood, taken in a trial of the OX40 agonist ivuxolimab. The J gene is TRBJ2-3, the V gene TRBV6-4, with 7 bases that match TRBD2. This clonotype originated in an adult with an advanced solid tumor such as melanoma, head and neck, liver or kidney cancer. In DNA, the CDR3 is TGTGCCAGCAGTGCAGCGGGGACGAACACAGATACGCAGTATTTT. It codes for CASSAAGTNTDTQYF.